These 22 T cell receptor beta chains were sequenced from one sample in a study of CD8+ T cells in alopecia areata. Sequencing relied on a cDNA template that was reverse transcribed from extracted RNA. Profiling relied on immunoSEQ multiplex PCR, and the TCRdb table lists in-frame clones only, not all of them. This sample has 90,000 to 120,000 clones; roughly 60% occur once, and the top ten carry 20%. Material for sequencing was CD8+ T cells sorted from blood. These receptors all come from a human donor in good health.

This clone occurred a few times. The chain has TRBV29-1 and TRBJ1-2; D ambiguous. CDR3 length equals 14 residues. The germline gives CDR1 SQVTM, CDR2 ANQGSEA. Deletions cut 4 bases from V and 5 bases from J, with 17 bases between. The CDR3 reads CSVGGPLDSYGYTF. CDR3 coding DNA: TGCAGCGTTGGCGGGCCCCTTGATTCTTATGGCTACACCTTC.

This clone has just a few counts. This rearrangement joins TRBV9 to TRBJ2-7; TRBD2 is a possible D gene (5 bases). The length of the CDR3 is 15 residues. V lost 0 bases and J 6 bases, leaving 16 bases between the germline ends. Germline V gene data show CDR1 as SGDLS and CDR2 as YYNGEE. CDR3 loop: CASSVESSSPPEQYF. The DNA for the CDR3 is TGTGCCAGCAGCGTAGAATCTAGCTCCCCTCCCGAGCAGTACTTC.

The CDR3 is CAWSTGGHEQFF. The CDR3 nucleotides read TGTGCCTGGAGTACCGGGGGGCATGAGCAGTTCTTC. The J gene is TRBJ2-1, the V gene TRBV30, with D perhaps matching TRBD2 (7 bases). V was clipped by 2 bases and J by 8 bases, with 10 bases between them. This CDR3 has 12 residues. Germline values: CDR1 GTSNPN, CDR2 SVGIG (reference sequence).

For the CDR3, the DNA is TGTGCCACCAGCGGAGGGGGAGCTTCACCCCTCCACTTT. It encodes CATSGGGASPLHF. J is TRBJ1-6 and V is TRBV15; possibly TRBD1 for D (6 bases). The germline CDR1 and CDR2 sequences are LNHNV and YYDKDF (reference sequence). Trimming stripped 5 bases from V and 9 bases from J, with 11 bases between. The CDR3 extends over 13 amino acids.

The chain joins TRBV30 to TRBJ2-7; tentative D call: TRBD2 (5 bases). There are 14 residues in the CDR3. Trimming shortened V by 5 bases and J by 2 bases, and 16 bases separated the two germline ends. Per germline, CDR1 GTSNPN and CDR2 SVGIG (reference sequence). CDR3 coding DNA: TGTGCCTGGGGACCCGTGGCGGAGGCCTACGAGCAGTACTTC. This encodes CAWGPVAEAYEQYF.

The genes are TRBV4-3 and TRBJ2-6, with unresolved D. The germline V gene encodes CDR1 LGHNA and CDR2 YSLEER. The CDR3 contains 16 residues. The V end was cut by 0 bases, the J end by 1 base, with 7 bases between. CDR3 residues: CASSQDGSSGANVLTF. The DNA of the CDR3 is TGCGCCAGCAGCCAAGATGGGTCATCTGGGGCCAACGTCCTGACTTTC.

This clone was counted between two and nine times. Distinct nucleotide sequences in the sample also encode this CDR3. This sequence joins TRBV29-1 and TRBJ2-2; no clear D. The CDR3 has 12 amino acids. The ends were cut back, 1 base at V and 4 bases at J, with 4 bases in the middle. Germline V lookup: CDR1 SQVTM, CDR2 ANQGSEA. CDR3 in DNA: TGCAGCGTTGAAGGGGGCACCGGGGAGCTGTTTTTT. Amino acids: CSVEGGTGELFF.

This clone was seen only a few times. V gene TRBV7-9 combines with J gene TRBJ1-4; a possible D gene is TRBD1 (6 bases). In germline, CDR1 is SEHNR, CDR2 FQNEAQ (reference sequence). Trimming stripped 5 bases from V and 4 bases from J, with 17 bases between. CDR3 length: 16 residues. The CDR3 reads CASSPMGGWGNEKLFF. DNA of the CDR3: TGTGCCAGCAGCCCTATGGGGGGCTGGGGTAATGAAAAACTGTTTTTT.

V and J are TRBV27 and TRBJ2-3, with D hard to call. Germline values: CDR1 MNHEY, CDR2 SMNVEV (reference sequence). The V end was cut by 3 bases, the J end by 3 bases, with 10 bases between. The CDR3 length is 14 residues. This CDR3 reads CASSFVSRTDTQYF. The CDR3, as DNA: TGTGCCAGCAGTTTTGTTTCTAGGACAGATACGCAGTATTTT.

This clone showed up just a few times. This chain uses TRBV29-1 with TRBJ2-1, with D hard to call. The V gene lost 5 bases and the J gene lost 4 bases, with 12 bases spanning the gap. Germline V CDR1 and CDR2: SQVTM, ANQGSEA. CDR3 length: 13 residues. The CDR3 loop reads CSVRADTYNEQFF. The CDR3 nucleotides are TGCAGCGTTAGGGCCGATACTTACAATGAGCAGTTCTTC.

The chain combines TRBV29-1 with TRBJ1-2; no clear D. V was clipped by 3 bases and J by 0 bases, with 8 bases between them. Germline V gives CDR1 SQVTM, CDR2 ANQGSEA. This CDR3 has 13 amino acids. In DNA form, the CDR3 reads TGCAGCGTTGATAAGGAGGCTAACTATGGCTACACCTTC. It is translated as CSVDKEANYGYTF.

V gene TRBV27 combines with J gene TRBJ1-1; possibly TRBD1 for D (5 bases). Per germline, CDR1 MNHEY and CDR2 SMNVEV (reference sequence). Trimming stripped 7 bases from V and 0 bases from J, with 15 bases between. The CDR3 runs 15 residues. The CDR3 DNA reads TGTGCCAGCACCCTAACTAAGGGGATGAACACTGAAGCTTTCTTT. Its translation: CASTLTKGMNTEAFF.

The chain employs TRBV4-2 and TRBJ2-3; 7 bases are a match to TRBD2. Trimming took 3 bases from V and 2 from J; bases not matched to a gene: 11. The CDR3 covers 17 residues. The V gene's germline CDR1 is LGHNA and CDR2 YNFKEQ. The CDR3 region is CASSQETGGTNTDTQYF. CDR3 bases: TGTGCCAGCAGCCAGGAAACGGGGGGTACCAACACAGATACGCAGTATTTT.

DNA of the CDR3: TGTGCCAGCTCAGGAACCGGGGGGATGGGTTTCTACGAGCAGTACTTC. Translated: CASSGTGGMGFYEQYF. This chain connects TRBV27 to TRBJ2-7; 7 nucleotides match TRBD2. The ends lost 8 bases at V and 3 bases at J; junction bases unmatched: 16. The CDR3 length is 16 residues. Germline CDR1 is MNHEY and CDR2 is SMNVEV (reference sequence).

Here the CDR3 DNA reads TGCGCCAGCGGGACAGGACTGTTCTCTGGAAACACCATATATTTT. Its translation is CASGTGLFSGNTIYF. The chain recombines TRBV5-1 with TRBJ1-3; 8 bases agree with TRBD1. Germline assignment: CDR1 SGHRS and CDR2 YFSETQ. This CDR3 has 15 residues. J lost 0 bases, V lost 7 bases, and 6 bases had no gene match. The complete variable domain, with remaining parts taken from reference TRBV5-1 and TRBJ1-3, reads KAGVTQTPRYLIKTRGQQVTLSCSPISGHRSVSWYQQTPGQGLQFLFEYFSETQRNKGNFPGRFSGRQFSNSRSEMNVSTLELGDSALYLCASGTGLFSGNTIYFGEGSWLTVV.

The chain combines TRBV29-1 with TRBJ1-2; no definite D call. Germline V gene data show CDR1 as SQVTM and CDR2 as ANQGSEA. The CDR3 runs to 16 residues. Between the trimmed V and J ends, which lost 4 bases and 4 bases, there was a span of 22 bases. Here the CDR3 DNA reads TGCAGCGTTGGGGGAGGTTGGGCACCCGGGAGCTATGGCTACACCTTC. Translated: CSVGGGWAPGSYGYTF. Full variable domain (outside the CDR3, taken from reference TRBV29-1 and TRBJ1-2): SAVISQKPSRDICQRGTSLTIQCQVDSQVTMMFWYRQQPGQSLTLIATANQGSEATYESGFVIDKFPISRPNLTFSTLTVSNMSPEDSSIYLCSVGGGWAPGSYGYTFGSGTRLTVV.

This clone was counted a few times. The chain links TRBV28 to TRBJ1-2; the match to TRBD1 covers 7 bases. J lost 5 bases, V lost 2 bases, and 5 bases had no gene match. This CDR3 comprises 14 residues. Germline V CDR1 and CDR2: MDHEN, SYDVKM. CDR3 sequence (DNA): TGTGCCAGCAGTTTAACGGGCAGGGGGTATGGCTACACCTTC. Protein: CASSLTGRGYGYTF.

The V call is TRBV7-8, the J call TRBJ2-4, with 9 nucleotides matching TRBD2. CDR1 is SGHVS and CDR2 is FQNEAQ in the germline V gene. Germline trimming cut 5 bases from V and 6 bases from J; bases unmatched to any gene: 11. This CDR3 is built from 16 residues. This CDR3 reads CASSPPPSGVINIQYF. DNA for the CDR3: TGTGCCAGCAGCCCGCCGCCTAGCGGGGTTATAAACATTCAGTACTTC.

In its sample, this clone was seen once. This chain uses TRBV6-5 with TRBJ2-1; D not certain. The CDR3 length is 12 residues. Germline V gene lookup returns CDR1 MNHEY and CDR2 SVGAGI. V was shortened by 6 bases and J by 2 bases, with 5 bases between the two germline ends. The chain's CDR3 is CASRGTYNEQFF. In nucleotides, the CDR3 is TGTGCCAGCAGGGGGACCTACAATGAGCAGTTCTTC.

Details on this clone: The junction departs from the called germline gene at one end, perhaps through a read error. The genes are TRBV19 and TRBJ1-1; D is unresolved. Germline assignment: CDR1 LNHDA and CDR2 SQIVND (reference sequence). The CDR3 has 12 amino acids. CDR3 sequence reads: CASRIGGTEAFF. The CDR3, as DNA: TGTGCCAGTAGGATAGGCGGCACTGAAGCTTTCTTT.

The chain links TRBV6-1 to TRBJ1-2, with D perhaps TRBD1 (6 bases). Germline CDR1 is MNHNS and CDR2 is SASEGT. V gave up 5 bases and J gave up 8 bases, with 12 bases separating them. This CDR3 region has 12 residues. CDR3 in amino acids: CASSTGWAGYTF. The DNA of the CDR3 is TGTGCCAGCAGTACAGGGTGGGCCGGCTACACCTTC.

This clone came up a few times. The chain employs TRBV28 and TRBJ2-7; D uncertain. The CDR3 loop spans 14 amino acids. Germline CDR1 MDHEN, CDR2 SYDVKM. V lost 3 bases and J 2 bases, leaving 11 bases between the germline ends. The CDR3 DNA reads TGTGCCAGCAGTTTTTCCTACGGAGCCTACGAGCAGTACTTC. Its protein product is CASSFSYGAYEQYF. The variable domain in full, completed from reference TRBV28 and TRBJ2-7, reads DVKVTQSSRYLVKRTGEKVFLECVQDMDHENMFWYRQDPGLGLRLIYFSYDVKMKEKGDIPEGYSVSREKKERFSLILESASTNQTSMYLCASSFSYGAYEQYFGPGTRLTVT.